Listed below are T cell receptor beta chains from one sample, sequenced in a study of beta chain features in type 1 diabetes. Clones were read by immunoSEQ multiplex PCR, and TCRdb kept only the in-frame ones, dropping some. The sample carries roughly 340,000 clones, roughly 13% recorded once. Sequenced: naive CD4+ T cells from blood. Every receptor here comes from a woman between 18 and 29 years old with type 1 diabetes. The CDR3 runs from the conserved cysteine through the conserved F or W. A D gene is named only where the DNA matches it firmly. The size entry is marked missing in some rows and otherwise reads once, few, many or a size class.

CDR3	DNA	D	size	V	J
CASSEEGQGWLTEAFF	TGTGCCAGCAGTGAGGAGGGACAGGGGTGGCTGACTGAAGCTTTCTTT	TRBD1	few	TRBV2	TRBJ1-1
CASSLLTSGTTGELFF	TGTGCCAGCAGCCTCCTGACTAGCGGGACAACCGGGGAGCTGTTTTTT	TRBD2	.	TRBV5-6	TRBJ2-2
CASSRPGQTPYGYTF	TGTGCCAGCAGCCGACCGGGACAGACGCCCTATGGCTACACCTTC	TRBD1	.	TRBV5-4	TRBJ1-2
CASSLEGGNIQYF	TGTGCCAGCAGCTTAGAAGGGGGTAACATTCAGTACTTC	.	.	TRBV7-2	TRBJ2-4
CASSLVREDEQYF	TGTGCCAGCAGCTTAGTACGGGAGGACGAGCAGTACTTC	TRBD2	few	TRBV7-2	TRBJ2-7
CASSSQVTSGTEAFF	TGCGCCAGCAGCTCCCAGGTAACCTCGGGGACTGAAGCTTTCTTT	.	few	TRBV5-1	TRBJ1-1
CAWRGAASYEQYF	TGTGCCTGGAGGGGAGCAGCGTCCTACGAGCAGTACTTC	.	.	TRBV30	TRBJ2-7
CASSVSGGYTEAFF	TGTGCCAGCAGTGTGTCAGGGGGGTACACTGAAGCTTTCTTT	TRBD1	few	TRBV2	TRBJ1-1
CATSRDRGWKGRGYEQYF	TGTGCCACCAGCAGAGATCGGGGGTGGAAGGGTCGGGGCTACGAGCAGTACTTC	.	.	TRBV15	TRBJ2-7
CASSRGTANSGSFQETQYF	TGCGCCAGCAGCCGTGGGACAGCTAATAGCGGGAGTTTCCAAGAGACCCAGTACTTC	TRBD2	.	TRBV5-1	TRBJ2-5
CAWRRTPRLAVDTEAFF	TGTGCCTGGAGGCGTACCCCCCGATTGGCGGTGGACACTGAAGCTTTCTTT	.	few	TRBV30	TRBJ1-1
CASSEGPGGDEQFF	TGTGCCAGCAGCGAAGGCCCCGGAGGGGATGAGCAGTTCTTC	.	few	TRBV11-1	TRBJ2-1
CASRLQENQPQHF	TGTGCCAGCAGGCTACAGGAAAATCAGCCCCAGCATTTT	.	few	TRBV28	TRBJ1-5
CASSRLATNSYNEQFF	TGTGCCAGCAGCAGACTAGCGACAAACTCCTACAATGAGCAGTTCTTC	TRBD2	.	TRBV7-2	TRBJ2-1
CASSLGTSGRFTNEQFF	TGTGCCAGTAGTCTCGGGACTAGCGGGAGGTTCACCAATGAGCAGTTCTTC	TRBD2	.	TRBV19	TRBJ2-1
CASMVLAGGNNEQFF	TGTGCCAGCATGGTATTAGCGGGAGGTAACAATGAGCAGTTCTTC	TRBD2	few	TRBV2	TRBJ2-1
CASSPWTSGRETQYF	TGTGCCAGCTCACCTTGGACTAGTGGGCGAGAGACCCAGTACTTC	TRBD2	.	TRBV18	TRBJ2-5
CASSLTTLPEAFF	TGTGCCAGCAGCTTAACAACCTTGCCTGAAGCTTTCTTT	.	few	TRBV7-2	TRBJ1-1
CSASSPYEQYF	TGCAGTGCTAGTTCTCCCTACGAGCAGTACTTC	.	few	TRBV20-1	TRBJ2-7
CASSLVGQLYEQYF	TGCGCCAGCAGCTTGGTAGGACAACTCTACGAGCAGTACTTC	.	few	TRBV5-1	TRBJ2-7
CASSQQIGSAGTDTQYF	TGCGCCAGCAGCCAACAGATTGGTAGCGCGGGCACAGATACGCAGTATTTT	.	.	TRBV4-3	TRBJ2-3
CASSVGITTDRVDTQYF	TGTGCCAGCAGCGTAGGGATTACAACCGACAGGGTTGATACGCAGTATTTT	TRBD1	few	TRBV9	TRBJ2-3
CASSFRGSAGEQYF	TGTGCCAGCAGCTTCAGGGGAAGTGCGGGCGAGCAGTACTTC	.	few	TRBV7-8	TRBJ2-7
CASTGTGLWTEAFF	TGTGCCAGCACAGGAACAGGGTTATGGACTGAAGCTTTCTTT	.	few	TRBV2	TRBJ1-1
CASSQGDRNTGELFF	TGTGCCAGCAGCCAAGGGGACAGGAACACCGGGGAGCTGTTTTTT	TRBD1	few	TRBV4-2	TRBJ2-2
CAWSRGQGAQPQHF	TGTGCCTGGAGTAGAGGACAGGGAGCTCAGCCCCAGCATTTT	TRBD1	few	TRBV30	TRBJ1-5
CASSPPGQGTTDTQYF	TGCGCCAGCAGTCCTCCGGGACAGGGAACCACAGATACGCAGTATTTT	TRBD1	.	TRBV23-1	TRBJ2-3
CASSIERDVQFF	TGTGCCAGTAGTATCGAGCGGGACGTGCAGTTCTTC	TRBD2	.	TRBV19	TRBJ2-1
CASSTGGLSYNEQFF	TGTGCCAGCAGCACAGGGGGCCTATCCTACAATGAGCAGTTCTTC	TRBD1	few	TRBV9	TRBJ2-1
CASRSGTAVNTGELFF	TGCGCCAGCAGATCCGGGACAGCGGTGAACACCGGGGAGCTGTTTTTT	TRBD1	few	TRBV5-1	TRBJ2-2
CASGGSRDRGEQFF	TGTGCCAGCGGGGGCTCCCGAGATCGCGGAGAGCAGTTCTTC	.	.	TRBV6-6	TRBJ2-1
CATGSGVAGELFF	TGTGCCACCGGATCGGGGGTGGCCGGGGAGCTGTTTTTT	.	few	TRBV2	TRBJ2-2
CASRPYTNSNEKLFF	TGTGCCAGCAGACCCTACACCAACAGTAATGAAAAACTGTTTTTT	.	.	TRBV2	TRBJ1-4
CASSLRAGGETQYF	TGTGCCAGCAGCTTGAGGGCGGGAGGGGAGACCCAGTACTTC	TRBD2	few	TRBV5-6	TRBJ2-5
CASSSLGRGDGYTF	TGTGCCAGCAGCTCCCTCGGCAGGGGTGATGGCTACACCTTC	.	few	TRBV7-9	TRBJ1-2
CASSLSGSLTGELFF	TGTGCCAGCAGTTTATCGGGGAGTCTCACCGGGGAGCTGTTTTTT	.	few	TRBV28	TRBJ2-2
CASVEQQETQYF	TGTGCCAGCGTGGAGCAGCAAGAGACCCAGTACTTC	.	few	TRBV2	TRBJ2-5
CASSLDRDGAYNEQFF	TGTGCCAGCAGCCTAGACAGGGACGGGGCCTACAATGAGCAGTTCTTC	TRBD1	.	TRBV27	TRBJ2-1
CASARDTSNTGELFF	TGTGCCAGCGCTAGGGACACCTCGAACACCGGGGAGCTGTTTTTT	.	.	TRBV9	TRBJ2-2
CASSMIGYQPQHF	TGTGCCAGTAGTATGATCGGGTATCAGCCCCAGCATTTT	.	.	TRBV19	TRBJ1-5
CASSVGQMNYNEQFF	TGTGCCAGCAGCGTAGGACAAATGAACTACAATGAGCAGTTCTTC	.	.	TRBV9	TRBJ2-1
CASSQGQTTAFQNIQYF	TGCGCCAGCAGCCAAGGACAGACCACGGCGTTCCAAAACATTCAGTACTTC	.	few	TRBV4-1	TRBJ2-4
CAWIPAWTVGNTIYF	TGTGCCTGGATTCCCGCGTGGACTGTTGGAAACACCATATATTTT	.	.	TRBV30	TRBJ1-3
CASQGNTEAFF	TGTGCCTCACAGGGGAACACTGAAGCTTTCTTT	.	once	TRBV7-9	TRBJ1-1
CASSMQRASYNEQFF	TGTGCCAGCAGCATGCAGCGGGCTTCCTACAATGAGCAGTTCTTC	.	few	TRBV7-2	TRBJ2-1
CASSLGGDSYEQYF	TGCGCCAGCAGCTTGGGCGGGGACTCCTACGAGCAGTACTTC	.	few	TRBV5-1	TRBJ2-7
CASSQGQGRSEKLFF	TGCGCCAGCAGCCAAGGGCAGGGGCGAAGTGAAAAACTGTTTTTT	.	few	TRBV4-3	TRBJ1-4
CASCPTGNRLEAFF	TGTGCCAGCTGCCCGACAGGGAACCGCCTCGAAGCTTTCTTT	TRBD1	.	TRBV28	TRBJ1-1
CASSLGGRNYEQYF	TGTGCCAGCAGCTTAGGCGGGAGGAACTACGAGCAGTACTTC	TRBD2	.	TRBV7-3	TRBJ2-7